This passage covers 24 T cell receptor beta chains from one sample sequenced in a study of cytomegalovirus exposure and HLA in healthy donors. The PCR employed 60 Vbeta primers together with 13 Jbeta primers. Generated by immunoSEQ multiplex PCR, the TCRdb table keeps only in-frame clones and is missing some. This sample has tens of thousands of clones, with about 78% found just once. The sequenced sample was PBMCs. These receptors originate from a male donor in good health and CMV-seronegative.

The V call is TRBV5-6, the J call TRBJ2-3; D remains unclear. The germline V gene encodes CDR1 SGHDT and CDR2 YYEEEE. The CDR3 runs 16 residues. The V end lost 3 bases, the J end lost 0 bases, and 14 bases lay between the germline ends. The CDR3 sequence: CASSSIQVRSTDTQYF. CDR3 sequence (DNA): TGTGCCAGCAGCTCCATTCAAGTGCGGAGCACAGATACGCAGTATTTT.

The chain couples TRBV2 to TRBJ1-2, with D tentatively TRBD1 (6 bases). Trimming left V 6 bases short and J 7 bases short, with 21 bases between. There are 15 residues in the CDR3. Germline-derived CDR1 and CDR2 are SNHLY and FYNNEI. CDR3 loop: CASSASEGGLCGYTF. As DNA, the CDR3 is TGTGCCAGCAGCGCCTCAGAGGGGGGGCTCTGTGGCTACACCTTC.

This clone is a singleton in its sample. Germline is not matched at one junction end, which may reflect a read error. J is TRBJ1-5 and V is TRBV30; 11 bases fit TRBD1. The CDR3 is 16 amino acids. The V gene's germline CDR1 is GTSNPN and CDR2 SVGIG (reference sequence). CDR3 residues: CAWSAHGQGANQPQNF. The CDR3 DNA follows: TGTGCCTGGAGTGCTCATGGACAGGGGGCTAATCAGCCCCAGAATTTT.

The V call is TRBV5-4, the J call TRBJ2-2; a possible D gene is TRBD2 (5 bases). Germline CDR1 SGHNT, CDR2 YYREEE (reference sequence). CDR3 length equals 16 residues. Trimming stripped 1 base from V and 5 bases from J, with 15 bases between. The CDR3 DNA reads TGTGCCAGCAGCTTGTCTCGGGGAAAATGGACCGGGGAGCTGTTTTTT. This sequence encodes CASSLSRGKWTGELFF.

This clone came up a few times. The rearrangement joins TRBV19 to TRBJ1-3; tentatively, D is TRBD1 (6 bases). Trimming left V 9 bases short and J 4 bases short, with 19 bases between. In germline, CDR1 is LNHDA, CDR2 SQIVND (reference sequence). This CDR3 spans 15 amino acids. The DNA of the CDR3 is TGTGCCAGCGCACGCTCCCCAGGGGACGGAAACACCATATATTTT. Translation: CASARSPGDGNTIYF.

The chain recombines TRBV5-1 with TRBJ1-3; D unclear. Germline CDR1 is SGHRS and CDR2 is YFSETQ. This CDR3 has 14 residues. Deletions cut 3 bases from V and 0 bases from J, with 7 bases between. CDR3 sequence: CASSYSNSGNTIYF. The CDR3 coding sequence is TGCGCCAGCAGCTATTCAAACTCTGGAAACACCATATATTTT.

The chain combines TRBV4-1 with TRBJ1-2; no clear D. V gave up 0 bases and J gave up 4 bases, with 9 bases separating them. Per the germline V gene, CDR1 is MGHRA and CDR2 is YSYEKL. This CDR3 is 14 amino acids long. The CDR3 loop is CASSQDTGIYGYTF. CDR3 in DNA: TGCGCCAGCAGCCAAGATACGGGTATCTATGGCTACACCTTC.

The chain recombines TRBV21-1 with TRBJ2-3; the table's D call TRBD2 went unverified against the DNA. TRBV21-1 is recorded as a pseudogene. This CDR3 has 14 residues. The CDR3 DNA sequence: TGTGCCAGCAGCAAAGGTGAGGGCACAGATACGCAGTATTTT. Translation: CASSKGEGTDTQYF.

As regards this clone: Distinct nucleotide sequences in the sample also encode this CDR3. The rearrangement uses TRBV29-1 and TRBJ2-2; 9 bases are shared with TRBD2. J was trimmed by 1 base and V by 4 bases; bases with no gene match: 10. Per the germline V gene, CDR1 is SQVTM and CDR2 is ANQGSEA. The CDR3 contains 17 residues. This chain's CDR3 is CSVVDMRGGLNTGELFF. The CDR3 nucleotides read TGCAGCGTTGTCGATATGCGGGGGGGGCTGAACACCGGGGAGCTGTTTTTT.

The chain carries TRBV5-6 and TRBJ2-2; 13 nucleotides align to TRBD2. This CDR3 is built from 17 residues. J lost 6 bases, V lost 9 bases, and 14 bases had no gene match. The germline CDR1 and CDR2 sequences are SGHDT and YYEEEE. CDR3 loop: CAIPGLAGNFGPGELFF. In DNA, the CDR3 is TGTGCCATCCCGGGACTAGCGGGAAATTTTGGGCCCGGGGAGCTGTTTTTT.

The chain links TRBV5-1 to TRBJ2-3, with a weak D call TRBD2 (6 bases). The CDR3 consists of 14 residues. Germline CDR1 and CDR2: SGHRS and YFSETQ. The V and J ends lost 4 bases and 1 base respectively, with 10 bases between them. In nucleotides, the CDR3 is TGCGCCAGCAGCCCCTCGGGGGGCACAGATACGCAGTATTTT. Translated: CASSPSGGTDTQYF.

The rearrangement joins TRBV7-2 to TRBJ2-5; 15 bases align to TRBD2. The germline gives CDR1 SGHTA, CDR2 FQGNSA. V trimming: 5 bases; J trimming: 5 bases; junction bases outside the gene matches: 6. The CDR3 consists of 16 residues. This CDR3 reads CASSRTSGGAGETQYF. The CDR3 coding sequence is TGTGCCAGCAGCCGGACTAGCGGGGGGGCGGGGGAGACCCAGTACTTC.

Remarks on this clone: Germline is not matched at one junction end, which may reflect a read error. The V call is TRBV6-1, the J call TRBJ1-5; 9 bases agree with TRBD1. In germline, CDR1 is MNHNS, CDR2 SASEGT. The CDR3 spans 14 residues. The CDR3 DNA sequence: TGTGCCAGCAGGACGGACAGGGGAAATCAGCCCCAGAATTTT. Its translation is CASRTDRGNQPQNF.

The chain is built from TRBV19 and TRBJ1-1, with D possibly being TRBD1 (6 bases). Germline CDR1 and CDR2: LNHDA and SQIVND (reference sequence). Trimming removed 7 bases at V and 7 bases at J, with 16 bases between. CDR3 length equals 13 residues. The CDR3 spells CASTHPDRREAFF. Here the CDR3 DNA reads TGTGCCAGTACCCACCCCGACAGGCGTGAAGCTTTCTTT.

CDR3 DNA: TGTGCCTGGAGTGGACAGGGGGCTCATGAGCAGTTCTTC. This encodes CAWSGQGAHEQFF. This chain joins TRBV30 and TRBJ2-1, with TRBD1 matching 10 bases. The ends lost 1 base at V and 8 bases at J; junction bases unmatched: 2. Per the germline V gene, CDR1 is GTSNPN and CDR2 is SVGIG (reference sequence). This CDR3 region has 13 residues.

A single count supports this clone. This chain joins TRBV7-9 and TRBJ2-6; D uncertain. Germline values: CDR1 SEHNR, CDR2 FQNEAQ (reference sequence). The CDR3 consists of 14 residues. The V end lost 5 bases, the J end lost 0 bases, and 5 bases lay between the germline ends. The DNA for the CDR3 is TGTGCCAGCAGCCACACCTCTGGGGCCAACGTCCTGACTTTC. The encoded protein is CASSHTSGANVLTF.

The chain's CDR3 is CASSYNSGELFF. The CDR3 bases are TGTGCCAGCAGTTATAATTCCGGGGAGCTGTTTTTT. This chain links TRBV6-5 with TRBJ2-2; D is unclear. V was trimmed by 3 bases and J by 6 bases, leaving 5 bases between them. Germline V gene sequence: CDR1 MNHEY, CDR2 SVGAGI. This CDR3 spans 12 amino acids.

The chain carries TRBV15 and TRBJ1-2; D is ambiguous. The germline V gene encodes CDR1 LNHNV and CDR2 YYDKDF (reference sequence). This CDR3 has 13 residues. V dropped 0 bases and J dropped 1 base, with 3 bases sitting between them. The CDR3 DNA is TGTGCCACCAGCAGAGACCATAACTATGGCTACACCTTC. It translates to CATSRDHNYGYTF.

The J gene is TRBJ1-5, the V gene TRBV30, with 8 nucleotides matching TRBD1. The germline V gene encodes CDR1 GTSNPN and CDR2 SVGIG (reference sequence). This CDR3 has 17 residues. Trimming at V came to 1 base and at J to 0 bases, leaving 8 bases not matched to a gene. The DNA for the CDR3 is TGTGCCTGGAGTGGACAGGGGATGACCCATAGCAATCAGCCCCAGCATTTT. Its protein product is CAWSGQGMTHSNQPQHF.

V and J are TRBV29-1 and TRBJ1-1; 9 bases align to TRBD1. Germline-derived CDR1 and CDR2 are SQVTM and ANQGSEA. After removal of 6 bases from V and 0 bases from J, the junction contained 2 bases not matched to a gene. The CDR3 extends over 13 amino acids. CDR3 nucleotide sequence: TGCAGCGTGGACAGGGGACTGAACACTGAAGCTTTCTTT. Its translation: CSVDRGLNTEAFF.

This clone was seen just once. The chain carries TRBV23-1 and TRBJ1-1; D gene uncertain. TRBV23-1 is designated an ORF whose function remains uncertain. V was trimmed by 4 bases and J by 0 bases, leaving 9 bases between them. The CDR3 is 14 residues long. The CDR3 sequence: CASSPRRMNTEAFF. The CDR3 bases are TGCGCCAGCAGTCCGCGGAGAATGAACACTGAAGCTTTCTTT.

The table lists this clone with a count of one. The genes are TRBV5-1 and TRBJ2-3; TRBD1 is a possible D gene (5 bases). Germline CDR1 SGHRS, CDR2 YFSETQ. There are 15 residues in the CDR3. Trimming left V 0 bases short and J 4 bases short, with 12 bases between. This CDR3 reads CASSLEGPPADTQYF. For the CDR3, the DNA is TGCGCCAGCAGCTTGGAGGGGCCCCCCGCAGATACGCAGTATTTT.

V is TRBV5-1 and J is TRBJ2-3, with D hard to call. The CDR3 totals 12 residues. V lost 3 bases and J lost 5, with 7 bases in between. CDR1 and CDR2 (germline): SGHRS, YFSETQ. CDR3 residues: CASSSVLDTQYF. CDR3 DNA sequence: TGCGCCAGCAGCTCCGTTTTAGATACGCAGTATTTT. The full variable domain, completed using reference TRBV5-1 and TRBJ2-3, is KAGVTQTPRYLIKTRGQQVTLSCSPISGHRSVSWYQQTPGQGLQFLFEYFSETQRNKGNFPGRFSGRQFSNSRSEMNVSTLELGDSALYLCASSSVLDTQYFGPGTRLTVL.

On this clone: Germline is not matched at one junction end, which may reflect a read error. The chain employs TRBV20-1 and TRBJ2-7, with D perhaps matching TRBD2 (6 bases). CDR1 and CDR2 from the germline V gene are DFQATT and SNEGSKA (reference sequence). The CDR3 consists of 11 residues. CDR3 region: CSAALSAGMFF. CDR3 bases: TGCAGTGCTGCCCTTTCTGCGGGAATGTTTTTT.